The present T cell receptor beta chain was sequenced within a study of T cells in Graves' hyperthyroidism and ophthalmopathy. RNA transcripts gave rise to amplified TCR beta CDR3 regions. First-round RT-PCR targeting the TCR CDR3 was performed with the HTBI primer set. Using its own MiXCR run on the multiplex PCR reads, TCRdb lists one record per CDR3 protein. The table lists 550,000 to 600,000 distinct CDR3 sequences, 46% of them singletons. Germline values: CDR1 SGDLS, CDR2 YYNGEE. The V segment lost 4 bases and the J segment 9 bases; nucleotides outside the gene matches: 12. There are 16 residues in the CDR3. Study results and limitations: It was a median approximately 6 months before onset that the model predicted ophthalmopathy. Blood also carried most thyroid clonotypes expanded above 0.001.

This clonotype was seen ten or more times. Its antigen is unidentified. Based on clinical symptoms, serum thyroxine and TRAb, thyroid ultrasound and orbital computed tomography, diagnoses were reached. Sequenced material: peripheral blood or thyroid tissue (not recorded which). The chain is built from TRBV9 and TRBJ1-6, with 8 bases lining up with TRBD1. The sequence derives from an adult woman with Graves' disease, either hyperthyroidism or ophthalmopathy (not recorded which). Here the CDR3 reads CASSPRPGQGGSPLHF. As DNA, the CDR3 is TGTGCCAGCAGCCCCAGACCCGGACAGGGTGGTTCACCCCTCCACTTT.